This T cell receptor (beta chain) was obtained from a study of control samples from healthy donors and cancer patients. The method was immunoSEQ multiplex PCR; TCRdb's version includes in-frame clones alone and lacks a portion of them. This table holds about 98,000 clones, roughly three quarters found once. The length of the CDR3 is 12 residues. Germline-derived CDR1 and CDR2 are SGHTS and YDEGEE. V was trimmed by 4 bases and J by 5 bases, leaving 6 bases between them. The sample was blood. The origin of this receptor is a woman aged 25 to 39 in good health. The chain combines TRBV5-8 with TRBJ2-2; D gene ambiguous. The CDR3 reads CASSLWTGELFF. The CDR3 DNA follows: TGTGCCAGCAGCCTGTGGACCGGGGAGCTGTTTTTT.